This entry features one T cell receptor beta chain sequence. Its matching antigen is unknown. The sample belongs to a study of blood T cells in healthy people across ages. The study's findings and limits: One million T cells yielded diversity estimates that were considered underestimates. More naive CD4+ cells and higher diversity were found in long-lived than in aged donors.

Together with a sample-barcoded 5' primer, a J-beta primer mix was included in a second PCR lasting roughly 6 to 12 cycles. Each cDNA molecule, via a template-switch adaptor with 12 random nucleotides, was tagged. Each sample provided no less than 2.5 million CDR3-containing paired-end reads. Each CDR3 protein is one row after TCRdb ran MiXCR on the 5' RACE reads. The table shows fewer than 900,000 distinct CDR3 sequences, with approximately 43% occurring only once. Specimen: blood. The TCR was taken from a woman in her fifties or sixties in good health.

The CDR3 spells CASSYSEKSGRWTDTQYF. The CDR3 region has the DNA TGTGCCAGCAGTTACTCGGAGAAGAGCGGGAGGTGGACAGATACGCAGTATTTT. V is TRBV6-2 or TRBV6-3 and J is TRBJ2-3, with 9 positions matching TRBD2. In germline, CDR1 is MNHEY, CDR2 SVGEGT. V shed 0 bases and J 3 bases; nucleotides not matched to a gene: 10. The length of the CDR3 is 18 residues.